A selection of T cell receptor beta chains follows, all from one sample in a study of regulatory T cells in long-lasting Graves disease. TCRdb re-derived calls from the multiplex PCR reads in MiXCR, one entry per CDR3 protein. This sample has approximately 390,000 distinct CDR3 sequences, with 15% to 20% found just once. These data also featured in a second study, about T cells in Graves' hyperthyroidism and ophthalmopathy.

The specimen comprised peripheral blood mononuclear cells (PBMCs), sampled at new diagnosis, from a patient treated with antithyroid drugs. Receptors originate from a woman younger than 35 with Graves disease. CDR3s include the opening cysteine and the closing phenylalanine or tryptophan. Fields, in order: CDR3 length, D gene, J gene, V gene, clone size, CDR3 protein, CDR3 DNA. A D gene is named only where the DNA matches it firmly. Clone sizes are given selectively: once, few, many, or a class where the clone is expanded.

>12|.|TRBJ2-7|TRBV29-1|many
CSVERAPYEQYF
TGCAGCGTTGAACGCGCCCCCTACGAGCAGTACTTC
>12|.|TRBJ2-3|TRBV29-1|.
CSVRQGTDTQYF
TGCAGCGTTCGGCAGGGTACAGATACGCAGTATTTT
>15|TRBD2|TRBJ2-2|TRBV5-1|many
CASSAGVFGTGELFF
TGCGCCAGCAGCGCGGGGGTTTTCGGGACCGGGGAGCTGTTTTTT
>14|TRBD2|TRBJ2-7|TRBV11-2|many
CASTPGLAFYEQYF
TGTGCCAGCACCCCCGGACTAGCATTCTACGAGCAGTACTTC
>15|.|TRBJ2-7|TRBV27|many
CASSRPGRTGLEQYF
TGTGCCAGCAGTAGACCGGGACGGACGGGTCTCGAGCAGTACTTC
>13|.|TRBJ2-5|TRBV6-1|many
CASSERQGGTQYF
TGTGCCAGCAGTGAGAGGCAGGGGGGGACCCAGTACTTC
>13|.|TRBJ2-6|TRBV11-2|many
CASSFPGANVLTF
TGTGCCAGCAGCTTCCCTGGGGCCAACGTCCTGACTTTC
>13|TRBD1|TRBJ1-5|TRBV20-1|many
CSASTPGGGPQHF
TGCAGTGCTAGCACTCCAGGGGGGGGACCCCAGCATTTT
>15|.|TRBJ2-7|TRBV6-1|many
CASSLTGTHSYEQYF
TGTGCCAGCAGTCTCACAGGAACGCACTCCTACGAGCAGTACTTC
>14|.|TRBJ1-2|TRBV28|.
CASSLLRGLGGYTF
TGTGCCAGCAGTTTGCTCAGGGGTCTGGGCGGCTACACCTTC
>14|.|TRBJ2-5|TRBV19|.
CASSINAEPETQYF
TGTGCCAGTAGTATTAACGCAGAACCAGAGACCCAGTACTTC
>14|TRBD1|TRBJ2-5|TRBV6-5|few
CASSSSGTEETQYF
TGTGCCAGCAGTTCATCCGGGACAGAAGAGACCCAGTACTTC
>15|.|TRBJ2-2|TRBV5-1|many
CASSLVPGSTGELFF
TGCGCCAGCAGCTTGGTGCCAGGGAGCACCGGGGAGCTGTTTTTT
>14|.|TRBJ2-3|TRBV20-1|many
CSARTGSIADTQYF
TGCAGTGCTAGAACAGGGTCGATAGCAGATACGCAGTATTTT
>18|TRBD2|TRBJ2-2|TRBV6-2/TRBV6-3|.
CASSYVGGGRAGTGELFF
TGTGCCAGCAGTTACGTGGGTGGCGGGAGAGCGGGCACCGGGGAGCTGTTTTTT
>13|.|TRBJ2-7|TRBV6-2/TRBV6-3|many
CASSSGYSYEQYF
TGTGCCAGCAGTTCCGGGTACTCCTACGAGCAGTACTTC
>13|.|TRBJ2-3|TRBV5-1|many
CASSLSVGDTQYF
TGCGCCAGCAGCTTGTCCGTTGGAGATACGCAGTATTTT
>14|TRBD1|TRBJ1-1|TRBV9|many
CASSGSGTGSEAFF
TGTGCCAGCAGCGGCTCCGGGACAGGGAGCGAAGCTTTCTTT
>18|TRBD2|TRBJ2-5|TRBV6-1|.
CASRGYTSGGARRETQYF
TGTGCCAGCAGAGGGTATACTAGCGGGGGGGCCCGTAGAGAGACCCAGTACTTC
>15|.|TRBJ2-7|TRBV5-1|many
CASRMRPGLGYEQYF
TGCGCCAGCAGAATGCGTCCGGGTTTGGGCTACGAGCAGTACTTC
>15|.|TRBJ1-6|TRBV24-1|.
CATSGRKPSNSPLHF
TGTGCCACCAGTGGACGAAAACCGTCGAATTCACCCCTCCACTTT
>16|.|TRBJ2-5|TRBV28|many
CASSLLTDSALRTQYF
TGTGCCAGCAGTTTATTAACGGACAGCGCACTTCGGACCCAGTACTTC
>16|TRBD1|TRBJ2-3|TRBV7-9|many
CASSLYRGGWTDTQYF
TGTGCCAGCAGCTTATACAGGGGCGGTTGGACAGATACGCAGTATTTT
>16|TRBD1|TRBJ2-1|TRBV29-1|.
CSVLTPGTGPRDEQFF
TGCAGCGTTTTGACCCCCGGGACAGGGCCCAGGGATGAGCAGTTCTTC
>14|.|TRBJ1-1|TRBV28|many
CASSSDGLNTEAFF
TGTGCCAGCAGTTCAGACGGACTGAACACTGAAGCTTTCTTT
>15|.|TRBJ2-3|TRBV5-4|.
CASSRSGGATDTQYF
TGTGCCAGCAGCCGGTCGGGGGGCGCCACAGATACGCAGTATTTT
>12|.|TRBJ2-7|TRBV28|many
CASSLLGLEQYF
TGTGCCAGCAGTTTGTTGGGGCTCGAGCAGTACTTC
>15|TRBD1|TRBJ2-5|TRBV20-1|many
CSASGPDRGKETQYF
TGCAGTGCTTCAGGCCCGGACAGGGGCAAAGAGACCCAGTACTTC
>13|.|TRBJ1-5|TRBV11-2|many
CASSLDRFQPQHF
TGTGCCAGCAGCTTAGATCGCTTTCAGCCCCAGCATTTT
>14|.|TRBJ2-2|TRBV2|many
CASKYSGGAGELFF
TGTGCCAGCAAATATAGCGGAGGGGCCGGGGAGCTGTTTTTT